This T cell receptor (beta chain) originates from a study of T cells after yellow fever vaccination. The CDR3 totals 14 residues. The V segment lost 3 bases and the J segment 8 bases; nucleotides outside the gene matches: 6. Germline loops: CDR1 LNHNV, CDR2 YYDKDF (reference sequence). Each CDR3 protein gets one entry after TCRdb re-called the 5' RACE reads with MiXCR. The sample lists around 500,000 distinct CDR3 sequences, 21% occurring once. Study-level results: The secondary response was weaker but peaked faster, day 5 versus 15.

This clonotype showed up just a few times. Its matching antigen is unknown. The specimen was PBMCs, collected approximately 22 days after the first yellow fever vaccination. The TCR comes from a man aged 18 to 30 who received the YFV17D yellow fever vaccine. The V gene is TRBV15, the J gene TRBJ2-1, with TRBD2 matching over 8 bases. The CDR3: CATSSGGAGDEQFF. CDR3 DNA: TGTGCCACCAGCAGCGGGGGGGCCGGCGATGAGCAGTTCTTC.